A single sample gave rise to the 12 T cell receptor beta chains below, sequenced in a study of human T cells and chemical hapten exposure. TCRdb passed the RACE reads through MiXCR, listing each CDR3 protein once. The sample includes 65,000 or so distinct CDR3 sequences, about 6% of them seen just once. Time point described: healthy volunteer bleed at 6 weeks. Total RNA was isolated from unfractionated whole blood. Material: whole blood. The receptor source for this set is a female donor in good health. Some clones in this sample may be carry-over from other donors' samples.

This clonotype was seen many times. The chain is built from TRBV4-3 and TRBJ2-3; no reliable D call. CDR1 and CDR2 from the germline V gene are LGHNA and YSLEER. The CDR3 has 17 amino acids. With 4 bases removed from V and 1 base from J, the gap between germline ends came to 18 bases. As DNA, the CDR3 is TGCGCCAGCAGCCCCGACCGGGCCTTGGAAGGCACAGATACGCAGTATTTT. Encoded protein: CASSPDRALEGTDTQYF.

This clonotype was seen a few times. This rearrangement joins TRBV5-1 to TRBJ1-2; D perhaps matches TRBD1 (6 bases). CDR1 and CDR2 from the germline V gene are SGHRS and YFSETQ. The CDR3 has 15 amino acids. The germline V and J ends were trimmed by 4 bases and 2 bases, with 15 bases remaining between them. The DNA of the CDR3 is TGCGCCAGCAGCCCCACGGAGGGGGGCAACTATGGCTACACCTTC. It is translated as CASSPTEGGNYGYTF. Complete variable domain (other parts from reference TRBV5-1 and TRBJ1-2): KAGVTQTPRYLIKTRGQQVTLSCSPISGHRSVSWYQQTPGQGLQFLFEYFSETQRNKGNFPGRFSGRQFSNSRSEMNVSTLELGDSALYLCASSPTEGGNYGYTFGSGTRLTVV.

J is TRBJ2-5 and V is TRBV24-1; 9 nucleotides agree with TRBD1. The CDR3 runs 17 residues. In germline, CDR1 is KGHDR, CDR2 SFDVKD. J lost 3 bases, V lost 4 bases, and 11 bases had no gene match. CDR3 in amino acids: CATSEARQGGVKETQYF. The CDR3 DNA reads as TGTGCCACCAGTGAAGCACGACAGGGGGGCGTGAAAGAGACCCAGTACTTC.

Many counts were recorded for this clonotype. The chain joins TRBV11-1 to TRBJ2-1, with D perhaps assigned TRBD1 or TRBD2 (7 bases each). V lost 5 bases to trimming and J lost 2 bases, with 16 bases between them. This CDR3 is 16 amino acids long. The germline V gene encodes CDR1 SGHAT and CDR2 FQDESV (reference sequence). The chain's CDR3 is CASSAAGGGAYNEQFF. CDR3 nucleotides: TGTGCCAGCAGCGCCGCAGGGGGGGGCGCCTACAATGAGCAGTTCTTC.

This clonotype has a handful of counts. DNA of the CDR3: TGTGCCAGCAGTTTAGGACTAGCGGGAGGTACGGTCAATGAGCAGTTCTTC. Amino acids: CASSLGLAGGTVNEQFF. The chain recombines TRBV28 with TRBJ2-1, with 14 bases identical to TRBD2. This CDR3 has 17 residues. J was trimmed by 6 bases and V by 2 bases; bases with no gene match: 6. CDR1 and CDR2 from the germline V gene are MDHEN and SYDVKM.

This clonotype was seen many times. V gene TRBV7-8 combines with J gene TRBJ2-7; 8 bases map to TRBD1. The junction had 3 bases not matched to a gene; V was cut back by 3 bases and J by 2 bases. This CDR3 contains 14 residues. Germline lookup yields CDR1 SGHVS and CDR2 FQNEAQ. CDR3 region: CASSLDRVPYEQYF. As DNA, the CDR3 is TGTGCCAGCAGCTTGGACAGGGTGCCCTACGAGCAGTACTTC.

There are many counts of this clonotype. This chain uses TRBV7-8 with TRBJ2-1; D is undetermined. This CDR3 spans 15 amino acids. Germline CDR1 and CDR2: SGHVS and FQNEAQ. The V gene lost 1 base and the J gene lost 2 bases, with 9 bases spanning the gap. The CDR3 nucleotides read TGTGCCAGCAGCTTAGAAGTTGGAACCTACAATGAGCAGTTCTTC. It yields the protein CASSLEVGTYNEQFF. The whole variable domain, remainder taken from reference TRBV7-8 and TRBJ2-1, is GAGVSQSPRYKVAKRGQDVALRCDPISGHVSLFWYQQALGQGPEFLTYFQNEAQLDKSGLPSDRFFAERPEGSVSTLKIQRTQQEDSAVYLCASSLEVGTYNEQFFGPGTRLTVL.

The V gene is TRBV29-1, the J gene TRBJ2-7; 11 bases align to TRBD1. V was clipped by 7 bases and J by 9 bases; unmatched bases: 17. The germline V gene encodes CDR1 SQVTM and CDR2 ANQGSEA. The CDR3 spans 15 residues. This CDR3 is CSAHPPGTGGPGQYF. The CDR3 DNA reads TGCAGCGCCCATCCCCCCGGGACAGGGGGTCCCGGGCAGTACTTC.

This clonotype was observed a few times. V and J are TRBV10-3 and TRBJ2-3; TRBD2 is a possible D gene (6 bases). Trimming removed 7 bases from V and 3 bases from J, with 11 bases in between. CDR3 length: 13 residues. Germline V CDR1 and CDR2: ENHRY, SYGVKD. Here the CDR3 DNA reads TGTGCCATCACGGCGGAGGGGACAGATACGCAGTATTTT. Its protein product is CAITAEGTDTQYF.

The chain joins TRBV6-1 to TRBJ2-3; D might be TRBD1 (5 bases). The CDR3 sequence is 14 residues long. Germline CDR1 reads MNHNS; CDR2 reads SASEGT. V lost 2 bases and J 6 bases, leaving 12 bases between the germline ends. As DNA, the CDR3 is TGTGCCAGCAGTGAAAAAGGGGAACTGGATACGCAGTATTTT. Amino acid sequence: CASSEKGELDTQYF.

V is TRBV5-4 and J is TRBJ1-1; possibly TRBD1 for D (5 bases). This CDR3 region has 16 residues. Looked up from germline, CDR1 is SGHNT and CDR2 is YYREEE (reference sequence). V was pared by 1 base and J by 4 bases, with 17 bases between. CDR3 DNA sequence: TGTGCCAGCAGCTTGCGAGGCGGGGGAGGACGCACTGAAGCTTTCTTT. Protein sequence: CASSLRGGGGRTEAFF.

This clonotype was seen at least ten times. The chain couples TRBV28 to TRBJ1-4; tentative D call: TRBD1 (5 bases). From germline, CDR1 is MDHEN and CDR2 SYDVKM. This CDR3 comprises 12 residues. Trimming left V 9 bases short and J 7 bases short, with 12 bases between. The CDR3 loop reads CASTFRGEKLFF. DNA of the CDR3: TGTGCCAGTACATTTAGGGGTGAAAAACTGTTTTTT.